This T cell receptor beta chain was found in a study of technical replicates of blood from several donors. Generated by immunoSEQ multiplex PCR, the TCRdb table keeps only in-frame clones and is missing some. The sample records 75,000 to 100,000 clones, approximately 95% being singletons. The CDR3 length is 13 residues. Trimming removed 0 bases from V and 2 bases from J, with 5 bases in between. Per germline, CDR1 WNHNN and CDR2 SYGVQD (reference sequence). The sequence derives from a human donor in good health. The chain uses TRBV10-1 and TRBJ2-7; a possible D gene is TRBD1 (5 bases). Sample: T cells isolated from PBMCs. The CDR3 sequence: CASSESTAYEQYF. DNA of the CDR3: TGCGCCAGCAGTGAGTCGACAGCCTACGAGCAGTACTTC.